A single sample is the source of the 16 T cell receptor beta chains below, sequenced in a study of blood T cells in healthy people across ages. A second about 7 to 12 cycle PCR used barcoded and J-beta primers. Each CDR3 protein gets one entry after TCRdb re-called the 5' RACE reads with MiXCR. The sample has some 1 million distinct CDR3 sequences; around 45% are singletons. The source material was blood. These receptor sequences come from a woman aged 55-75 years in good health.

The CDR3 nucleotides read TGTGCCATCAGCCCGGACAGGGGTGGCACAGATACGCAGTATTTT. This encodes CAISPDRGGTDTQYF. V and J are TRBV10-3 and TRBJ2-3; 9 bases line up with TRBD1. The J segment lost 1 base and the V segment lost 6 bases, leaving 5 bases of the junction unmatched. Germline lookup yields CDR1 ENHRY and CDR2 SYGVKD. The CDR3 contains 15 residues.

The chain has TRBV28 and TRBJ2-1, with D unresolved. The germline V gene encodes CDR1 MDHEN and CDR2 SYDVKM. Between the trimmed V and J ends, which lost 4 bases and 8 bases, there was a span of 15 bases. The CDR3 contains 14 residues. Written as DNA, the CDR3 is TGTGCCAGCAGTTGGTTAAGACGGGTGTATGAGCAGTTCTTC. This gives the protein CASSWLRRVYEQFF.

The V and J genes are TRBV9 and TRBJ1-1; no clear D. With 2 bases removed from V and 1 base from J, the gap between germline ends came to 12 bases. The CDR3 consists of 15 residues. Germline V lookup: CDR1 SGDLS, CDR2 YYNGEE. The chain's CDR3 is CASSVILNTNTEAFF. The CDR3 DNA follows: TGTGCCAGCAGCGTCATCCTTAACACGAACACTGAAGCTTTCTTT. Full variable domain (outside the CDR3, taken from reference TRBV9 and TRBJ1-1): DSGVTQTPKHLITATGQRVTLRCSPRSGDLSVYWYQQSLDQGLQFLIQYYNGEERAKGNILERFSAQQFPDLHSELNLSSLELGDSALYFCASSVILNTNTEAFFGQGTRLTVV.

This clonotype has just a few counts. This chain joins TRBV18 and TRBJ2-7, with 7 bases fitting TRBD2. The CDR3 covers 14 residues. Germline lookup yields CDR1 KGHSH and CDR2 LQKENI. V lost 2 bases, J lost 5 bases, and 6 bases stayed unmatched. The CDR3 loop reads CASSPWAGVDEQYF. For the CDR3, the DNA is TGTGCCAGCTCACCATGGGCGGGAGTCGACGAGCAGTACTTC.

The gene calls are TRBV20-1 and TRBJ2-1; D is uncertain. The CDR3 runs 13 residues. The germline V gene encodes CDR1 DFQATT and CDR2 SNEGSKA (reference sequence). The V end was cut by 5 bases, the J end by 10 bases, with 18 bases between. As DNA, the CDR3 is TGCAGTGCTCAGCCATTAACGACCTACGAGCAGTTCTTC. As protein: CSAQPLTTYEQFF.

This sequence joins TRBV20-1 and TRBJ1-6; weak D call: TRBD1 (6 bases). The CDR3 loop spans 15 amino acids. CDR1 is DFQATT and CDR2 is SNEGSKA in the germline V gene (reference sequence). Trimming shortened V by 3 bases and J by 3 bases, and 12 bases separated the two germline ends. The CDR3 DNA reads TGCAGTGCTAGTCGGACAGACGACTATAATTCACCCCTCCACTTT. Translating gives CSASRTDDYNSPLHF.

This clonotype was detected only a few times. V gene TRBV9 combines with J gene TRBJ2-5, with 7 bases identical to TRBD1. Germline V gene lookup returns CDR1 SGDLS and CDR2 YYNGEE. The CDR3 spans 15 residues. Unmatched junction bases numbered 13, after V lost 7 bases and J lost 4 bases. The DNA of the CDR3 is TGTGCCAGCGGAACGACAGGGTCACTGGGAGAGACCCAGTACTTC. Its protein product is CASGTTGSLGETQYF.

The rearrangement joins TRBV28 to TRBJ2-3; D ambiguous. The CDR3 runs to 15 residues. Germline loops: CDR1 MDHEN, CDR2 SYDVKM. The ends were cut back, 6 bases at V and 5 bases at J, with 18 bases in the middle. CDR3 sequence: CASSGEELSGDTQYF. The CDR3 region has the DNA TGTGCCAGCAGCGGAGAAGAACTTTCGGGAGATACGCAGTATTTT.

The gene calls are TRBV28 and TRBJ2-1, with TRBD2 identical over 8 bases. The CDR3 runs to 17 residues. Per germline, CDR1 MDHEN and CDR2 SYDVKM. The V and J ends lost 2 bases and 2 bases, in that order; junction bases with no gene match: 8. CDR3: CASSLLVRLAPYNEQFF. For the CDR3, the DNA is TGTGCCAGCAGTTTACTGGTACGACTAGCGCCCTACAATGAGCAGTTCTTC. The variable domain in full, completed from reference TRBV28 and TRBJ2-1, reads DVKVTQSSRYLVKRTGEKVFLECVQDMDHENMFWYRQDPGLGLRLIYFSYDVKMKEKGDIPEGYSVSREKKERFSLILESASTNQTSMYLCASSLLVRLAPYNEQFFGPGTRLTVL.

The chain uses TRBV5-1 and TRBJ2-5; 12 nucleotides align to TRBD1. The CDR3 runs 14 residues. The V gene end was trimmed by 3 bases and the J gene end by 5 bases; junction bases not matched to a gene: 2. In germline, CDR1 is SGHRS, CDR2 YFSETQ. The chain's CDR3 is CASSWGQGAETQYF. The CDR3 nucleotides read TGCGCCAGCAGCTGGGGACAGGGGGCTGAGACCCAGTACTTC.

The chain is built from TRBV19 and TRBJ2-1, with D tentatively TRBD2 (6 bases). Germline CDR1 LNHDA, CDR2 SQIVND (reference sequence). Trimming stripped 0 bases from V and 7 bases from J, with 13 bases between. The CDR3 covers 15 residues. CDR3 residues: CASSIELAIGNEQFF. The CDR3 bases are TGTGCCAGTAGTATAGAACTAGCAATCGGTAATGAGCAGTTCTTC.

This chain uses TRBV5-1 with TRBJ2-1; D uncertain. CDR3 length equals 14 residues. The V end was cut by 7 bases, the J end by 10 bases, with 21 bases between. From germline, CDR1 is SGHRS and CDR2 YFSETQ. The CDR3: CASALTNPSYEQFF. Written as DNA, the CDR3 is TGCGCCAGCGCCCTCACAAACCCCTCCTACGAGCAGTTCTTC.

The chain uses TRBV12-3 or TRBV12-4 and TRBJ1-5, with D perhaps matching TRBD1 (6 bases). V shed 3 bases and J shed 9 bases, with 18 bases lying between them. This CDR3 has 15 residues. CDR3 protein: CASSFARGGASPQHF. The CDR3 DNA follows: TGTGCCAGCAGTTTTGCGAGAGGGGGGGCATCGCCCCAGCATTTT.

This clonotype was seen a handful of times. This rearrangement joins TRBV6-1 to TRBJ1-1, with D maybe TRBD1 (6 bases). Looked up from germline, CDR1 is MNHNS and CDR2 is SASEGT. There are 14 residues in the CDR3. V lost 5 bases, J lost 1 base, and 11 bases lay in between. The CDR3 sequence: CASSPGQQNTEAFF. In DNA form, the CDR3 reads TGTGCCAGCAGTCCGGGACAACAGAACACTGAAGCTTTCTTT.

This clonotype appeared a few times. A junction boundary mismatches the germline segment, possibly from a read error. Here the CDR3 DNA reads TGCGCCAGCAGCGGTTCGACAGGGGACTCCTACGAGCTGTACTTC. It is translated as CASSGSTGDSYELYF. V is TRBV5-1 and J is TRBJ2-7, with 8 bases lining up with TRBD1. The CDR3 loop spans 15 amino acids. CDR1 is SGHRS, CDR2 YFSETQ, per germline. Based on the CDR3 plus reference TRBV5-1 and TRBJ2-7, the full variable domain is KAGVTQTPRYLIKTRGQQVTLSCSPISGHRSVSWYQQTPGQGLQFLFEYFSETQRNKGNFPGRFSGRQFSNSRSEMNVSTLELGDSALYLCASSGSTGDSYELYFGPGTRLTVT.

The chain employs TRBV20-1 and TRBJ1-2; tentative D call: TRBD1 (5 bases). The CDR3 has 15 residues. CDR1 is DFQATT and CDR2 is SNEGSKA in the germline V gene (reference sequence). Trimming left V 0 bases short and J 7 bases short, with 18 bases between. The CDR3 loop is CSARDRFRGSSGYTF. DNA of the CDR3: TGCAGTGCTAGAGATCGGTTTAGGGGAAGTTCTGGCTACACCTTC.